This T cell receptor beta chain came from a study of OX40 agonist ivuxolimab in advanced cancers. As for the study in general: Administration of intravenous ivuxolimab to patients occurred every 2 weeks at 0.01 to 10 mg/kg.

As concerns this clone: Its antigen is unknown.

Patients were ruled out by autoimmune disease history or systemic immunosuppression. The method was immunoSEQ multiplex PCR; TCRdb's version includes in-frame clones alone and lacks a portion of them. The table lists roughly 74,000 clones, roughly 94% of them singletons. Germline V lookup: CDR1 SEHNR, CDR2 FQNEAQ (reference sequence). The V gene lost 4 bases and the J gene lost 0 bases, with 15 bases spanning the gap. The CDR3 runs to 16 residues. Whole-study results and caveats: Low normalized clonal expansion also occurred in some nonresponding patients.

This receptor was obtained from an adult with an advanced solid tumor such as melanoma, head and neck, liver or kidney cancer. The material was CD4+ or CD8+ T cells sorted from blood, obtained in a trial of the OX40 agonist ivuxolimab. The chain joins TRBV7-9 to TRBJ2-5; D remains ambiguous. DNA of the CDR3: TGTGCCAGCAGCTCGACCCTCTCTGTGTACCAAGAGACCCAGTACTTC. Protein product: CASSSTLSVYQETQYF.